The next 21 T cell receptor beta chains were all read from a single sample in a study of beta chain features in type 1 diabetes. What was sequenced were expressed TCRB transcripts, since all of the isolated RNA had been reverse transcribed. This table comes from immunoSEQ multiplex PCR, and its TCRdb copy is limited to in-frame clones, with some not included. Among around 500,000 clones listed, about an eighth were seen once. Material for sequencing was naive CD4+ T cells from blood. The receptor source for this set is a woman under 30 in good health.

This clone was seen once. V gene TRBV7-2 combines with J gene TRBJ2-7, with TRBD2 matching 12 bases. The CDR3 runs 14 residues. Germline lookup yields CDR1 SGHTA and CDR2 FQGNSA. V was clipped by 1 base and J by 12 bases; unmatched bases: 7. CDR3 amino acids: CASSLEVLAGGVYF. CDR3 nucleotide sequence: TGTGCCAGCAGCTTAGAGGTCCTAGCGGGAGGGGTGTACTTC.

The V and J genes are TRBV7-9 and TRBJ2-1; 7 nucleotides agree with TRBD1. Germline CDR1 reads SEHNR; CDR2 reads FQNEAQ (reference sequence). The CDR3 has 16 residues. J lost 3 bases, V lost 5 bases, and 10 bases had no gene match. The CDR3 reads CASSPSEGGYYNEQFF. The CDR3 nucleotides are TGTGCCAGCAGCCCCAGCGAAGGGGGCTACTACAATGAGCAGTTCTTC. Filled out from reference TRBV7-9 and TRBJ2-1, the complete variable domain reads DTGVSQNPRHKITKRGQNVTFRCDPISEHNRLYWYRQTLGQGPEFLTYFQNEAQLEKSRLLSDRFSAERPKGSFSTLEIQRTEQGDSAMYLCASSPSEGGYYNEQFFGPGTRLTVL.

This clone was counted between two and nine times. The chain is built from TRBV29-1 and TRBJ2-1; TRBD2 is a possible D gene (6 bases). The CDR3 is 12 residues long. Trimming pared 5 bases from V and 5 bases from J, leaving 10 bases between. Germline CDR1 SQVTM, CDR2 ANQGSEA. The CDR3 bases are TGCAGCGTTCGGTGGGGGGACAATGAGCAGTTCTTC. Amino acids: CSVRWGDNEQFF.

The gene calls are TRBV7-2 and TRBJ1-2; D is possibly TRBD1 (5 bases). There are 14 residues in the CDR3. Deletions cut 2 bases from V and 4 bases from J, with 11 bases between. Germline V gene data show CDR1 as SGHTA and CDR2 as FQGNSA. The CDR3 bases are TGTGCCAGCAGCTTAAGTTTGGGACTCTATGGCTACACCTTC. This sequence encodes CASSLSLGLYGYTF.

In DNA form, the CDR3 reads TGCAGCGTTGTCTTGAGGGGGCCCAGCTCCTACGAGCAGTACTTC. Translation: CSVVLRGPSSYEQYF. This chain connects TRBV29-1 to TRBJ2-7, with 7 positions matching TRBD1. This CDR3 has 15 residues. From germline, CDR1 is SQVTM and CDR2 ANQGSEA. V trimming: 4 bases; J trimming: 0 bases; junction bases outside the gene matches: 9.

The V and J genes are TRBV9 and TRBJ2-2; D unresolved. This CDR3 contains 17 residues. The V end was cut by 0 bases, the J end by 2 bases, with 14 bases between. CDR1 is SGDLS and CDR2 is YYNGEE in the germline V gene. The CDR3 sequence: CASSVVPQSLNTGELFF. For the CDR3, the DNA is TGTGCCAGCAGCGTAGTTCCGCAAAGCCTTAACACCGGGGAGCTGTTTTTT.

Here the CDR3 DNA reads TGCGCCAGCAGCCAACTTCTAGCGGGGGCGCTTACAGATACGCAGTATTTT. This gives the protein CASSQLLAGALTDTQYF. The chain joins TRBV4-3 to TRBJ2-3; the match to TRBD2 covers 10 bases. With V trimmed by 2 bases and J by 3 bases, 8 bases remained unmatched. The CDR3 has 17 residues. Per germline, CDR1 LGHNA and CDR2 YSLEER.

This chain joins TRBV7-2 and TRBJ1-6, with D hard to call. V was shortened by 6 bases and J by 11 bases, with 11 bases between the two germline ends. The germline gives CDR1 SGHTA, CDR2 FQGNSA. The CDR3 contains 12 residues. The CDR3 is CASRPTRAPLHF. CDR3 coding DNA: TGTGCCAGCAGACCTACTCGGGCACCCCTCCACTTT.

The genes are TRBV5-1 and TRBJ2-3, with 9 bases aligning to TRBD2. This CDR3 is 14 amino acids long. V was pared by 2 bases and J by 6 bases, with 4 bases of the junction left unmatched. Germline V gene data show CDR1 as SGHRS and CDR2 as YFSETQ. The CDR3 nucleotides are TGCGCCAGCAGCTTAAGGACTAGCGTCGATACGCAGTATTTT. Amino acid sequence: CASSLRTSVDTQYF.

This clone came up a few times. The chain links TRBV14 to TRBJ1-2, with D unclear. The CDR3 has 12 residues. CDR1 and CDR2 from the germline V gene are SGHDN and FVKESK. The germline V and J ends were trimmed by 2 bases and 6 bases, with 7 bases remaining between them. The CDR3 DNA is TGTGCCAGCAGCCAACAGTTGGATGGCTACACCTTC. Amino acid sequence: CASSQQLDGYTF.

The DNA for the CDR3 is TGTGCCAGCAGCTCCCCTTCTAAAGCTTTCTTT. Its protein is CASSSPSKAFF. The chain is built from TRBV7-9 and TRBJ1-1; D unclear. This CDR3 contains 11 residues. Trimming took 4 bases from V and 9 from J, leaving 9 bases between them. Looked up from germline, CDR1 is SEHNR and CDR2 is FQNEAQ (reference sequence).

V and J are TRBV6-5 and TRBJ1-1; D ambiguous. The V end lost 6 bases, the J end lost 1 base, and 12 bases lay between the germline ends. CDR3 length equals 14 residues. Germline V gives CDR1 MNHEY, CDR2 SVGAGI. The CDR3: CASRITFPNTEAFF. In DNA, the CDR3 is TGTGCCAGCAGGATTACGTTCCCGAACACTGAAGCTTTCTTT.

The CDR3 DNA follows: TGTGCCAGCAGCCCGACTAGCGGGAGTACAGATACGCAGTATTTT. Translating gives CASSPTSGSTDTQYF. The chain has TRBV9 and TRBJ2-3, with 12 bases matching TRBD2. From germline, CDR1 is SGDLS and CDR2 YYNGEE. V lost 4 bases to trimming and J lost 3 bases; unmatched junction nucleotides: 3. This CDR3 region has 15 residues.

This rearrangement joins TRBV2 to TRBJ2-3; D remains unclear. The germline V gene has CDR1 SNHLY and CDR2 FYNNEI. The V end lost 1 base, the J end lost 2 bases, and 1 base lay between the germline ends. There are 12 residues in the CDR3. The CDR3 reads CASSEDTDTQYF. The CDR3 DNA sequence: TGTGCCAGCAGTGAAGACACAGATACGCAGTATTTT.

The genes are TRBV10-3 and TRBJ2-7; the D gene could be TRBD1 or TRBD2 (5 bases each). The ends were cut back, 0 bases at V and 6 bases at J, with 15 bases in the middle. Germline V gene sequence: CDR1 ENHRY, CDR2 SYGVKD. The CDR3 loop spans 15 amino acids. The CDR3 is CAISESLTGTGEQYF. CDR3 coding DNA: TGTGCCATCAGTGAGTCACTAACCGGGACGGGCGAGCAGTACTTC.

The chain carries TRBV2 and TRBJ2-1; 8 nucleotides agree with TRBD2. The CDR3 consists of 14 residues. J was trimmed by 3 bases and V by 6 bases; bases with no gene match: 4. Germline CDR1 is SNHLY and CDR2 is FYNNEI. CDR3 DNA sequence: TGTGCCAGCAGACCGGGACTAGGCTACAATGAGCAGTTCTTC. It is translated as CASRPGLGYNEQFF. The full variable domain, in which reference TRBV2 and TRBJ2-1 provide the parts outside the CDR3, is EPEVTQTPSHQVTQMGQEVILRCVPISNHLYFYWYRQILGQKVEFLVSFYNNEISEKSEIFDDQFSVERPDGSNFTLKIRSTKLEDSAMYFCASRPGLGYNEQFFGPGTRLTVL.

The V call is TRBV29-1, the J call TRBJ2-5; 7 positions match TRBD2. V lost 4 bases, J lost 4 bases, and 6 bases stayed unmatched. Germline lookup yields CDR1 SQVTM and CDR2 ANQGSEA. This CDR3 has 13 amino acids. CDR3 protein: CSVVLGGRETQYF. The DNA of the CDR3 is TGCAGCGTTGTGTTGGGAGGGAGAGAGACCCAGTACTTC.

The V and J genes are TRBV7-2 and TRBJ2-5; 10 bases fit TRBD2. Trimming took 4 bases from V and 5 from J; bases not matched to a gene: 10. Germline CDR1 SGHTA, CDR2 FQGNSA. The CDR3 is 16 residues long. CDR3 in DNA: TGTGCCAGCAGCTCCGACGCTAGCGGGAGAGTGGAGACCCAGTACTTC. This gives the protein CASSSDASGRVETQYF.

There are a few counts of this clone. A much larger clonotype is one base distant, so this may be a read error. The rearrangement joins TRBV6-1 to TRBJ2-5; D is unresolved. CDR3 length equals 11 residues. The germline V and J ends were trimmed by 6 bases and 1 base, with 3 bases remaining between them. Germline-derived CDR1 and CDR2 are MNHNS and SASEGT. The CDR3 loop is CASSLQETQYF. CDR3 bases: TGTGCCAGCAGCCTCCAAGAGACCCAGTACTTC.

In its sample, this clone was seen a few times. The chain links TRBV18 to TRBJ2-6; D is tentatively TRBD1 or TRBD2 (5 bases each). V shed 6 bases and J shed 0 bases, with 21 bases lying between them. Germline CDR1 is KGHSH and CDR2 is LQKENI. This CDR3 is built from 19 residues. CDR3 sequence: CASSHLAGTESSGANVLTF. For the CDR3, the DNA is TGTGCCAGCTCGCATCTAGCCGGGACCGAGAGCTCTGGGGCCAACGTCCTGACTTTC.

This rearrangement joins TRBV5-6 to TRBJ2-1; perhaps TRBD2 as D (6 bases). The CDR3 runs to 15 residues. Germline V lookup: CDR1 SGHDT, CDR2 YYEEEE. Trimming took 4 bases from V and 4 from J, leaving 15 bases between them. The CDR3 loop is CASSVGLGGYNEQFF. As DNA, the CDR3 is TGTGCCAGCAGCGTGGGACTCGGCGGGTACAATGAGCAGTTCTTC.